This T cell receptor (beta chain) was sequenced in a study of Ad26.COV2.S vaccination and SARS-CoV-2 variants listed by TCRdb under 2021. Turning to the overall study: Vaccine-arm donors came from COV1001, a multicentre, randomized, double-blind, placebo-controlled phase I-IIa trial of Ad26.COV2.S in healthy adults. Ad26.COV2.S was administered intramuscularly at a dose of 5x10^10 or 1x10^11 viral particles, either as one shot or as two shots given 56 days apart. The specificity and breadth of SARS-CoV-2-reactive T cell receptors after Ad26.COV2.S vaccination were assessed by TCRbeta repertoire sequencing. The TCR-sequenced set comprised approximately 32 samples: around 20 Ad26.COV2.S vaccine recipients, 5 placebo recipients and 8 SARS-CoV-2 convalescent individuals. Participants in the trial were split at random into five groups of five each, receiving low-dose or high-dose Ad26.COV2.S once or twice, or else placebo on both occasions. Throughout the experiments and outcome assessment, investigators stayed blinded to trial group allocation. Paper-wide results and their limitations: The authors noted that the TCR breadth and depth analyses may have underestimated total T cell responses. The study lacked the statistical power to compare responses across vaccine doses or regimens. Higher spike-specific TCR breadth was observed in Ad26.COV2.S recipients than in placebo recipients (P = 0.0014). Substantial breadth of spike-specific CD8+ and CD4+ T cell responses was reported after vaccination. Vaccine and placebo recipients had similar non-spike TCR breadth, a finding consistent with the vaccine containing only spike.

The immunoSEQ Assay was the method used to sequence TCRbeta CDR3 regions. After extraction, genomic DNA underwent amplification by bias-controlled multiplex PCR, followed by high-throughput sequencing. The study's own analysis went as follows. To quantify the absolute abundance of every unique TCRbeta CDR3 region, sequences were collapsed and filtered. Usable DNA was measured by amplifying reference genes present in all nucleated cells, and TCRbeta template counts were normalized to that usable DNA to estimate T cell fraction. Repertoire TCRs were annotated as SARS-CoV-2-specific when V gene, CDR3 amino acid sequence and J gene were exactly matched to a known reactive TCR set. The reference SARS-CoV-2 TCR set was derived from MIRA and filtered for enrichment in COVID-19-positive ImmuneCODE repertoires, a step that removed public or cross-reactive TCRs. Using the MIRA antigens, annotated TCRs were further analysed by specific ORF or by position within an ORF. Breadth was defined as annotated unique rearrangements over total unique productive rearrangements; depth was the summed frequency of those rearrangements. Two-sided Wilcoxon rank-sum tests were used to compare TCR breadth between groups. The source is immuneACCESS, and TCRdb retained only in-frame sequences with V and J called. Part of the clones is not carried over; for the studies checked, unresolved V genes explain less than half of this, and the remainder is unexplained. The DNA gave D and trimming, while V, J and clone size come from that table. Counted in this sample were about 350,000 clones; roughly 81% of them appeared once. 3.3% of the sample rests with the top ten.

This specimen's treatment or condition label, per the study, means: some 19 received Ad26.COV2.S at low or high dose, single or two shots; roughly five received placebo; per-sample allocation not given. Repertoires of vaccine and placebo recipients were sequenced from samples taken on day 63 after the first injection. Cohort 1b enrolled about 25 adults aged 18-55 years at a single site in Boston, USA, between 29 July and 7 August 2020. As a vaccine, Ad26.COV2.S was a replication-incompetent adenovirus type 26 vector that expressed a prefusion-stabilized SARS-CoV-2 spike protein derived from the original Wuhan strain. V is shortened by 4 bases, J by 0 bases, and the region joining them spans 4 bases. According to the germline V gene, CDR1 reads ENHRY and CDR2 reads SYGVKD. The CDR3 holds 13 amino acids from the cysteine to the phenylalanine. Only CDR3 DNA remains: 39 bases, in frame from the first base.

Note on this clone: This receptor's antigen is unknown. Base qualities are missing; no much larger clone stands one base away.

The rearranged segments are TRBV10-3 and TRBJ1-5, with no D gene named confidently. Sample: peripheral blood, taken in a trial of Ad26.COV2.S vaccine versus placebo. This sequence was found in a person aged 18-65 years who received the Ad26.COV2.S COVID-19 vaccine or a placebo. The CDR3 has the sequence CAISVGSNQPQHF. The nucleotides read TGTGCCATCAGTGTAGGTAGCAATCAGCCCCAGCATTTT.